This is a list of T cell receptor beta chains from one sample in a study of T cells in Graves' hyperthyroidism and ophthalmopathy. Each CDR3 protein is one row after TCRdb ran MiXCR on the multiplex PCR reads. The repertoire includes around 300,000 distinct CDR3 sequences, approximately 14% of them detected once, and 20% to 25% sits in the top ten. Input material: blood. These receptors were collected from a woman in her 30s with Graves' hyperthyroidism. CDR3s leave out the opening cysteine and the closing phenylalanine or tryptophan.

V: TRBV2
CDR3: ASRIVPQETQY

V: TRBV20-1
CDR3: SAPRSSGGSEQY

V: TRBV6-9
CDR3: ASSYGAGGVPGELF

V: TRBV7-2
CDR3: ASSLAMSGGMDGYT

V: TRBV5-4
CDR3: ASSLASFGSTYEQY

V: TRBV18
CDR3: ASSGTGISYEQY

V: TRBV29-1
CDR3: SVRGLAYEQY

V: TRBV20-1
CDR3: SAKSGTTNEQY

V: TRBV28
CDR3: ASNTGANNYGYT

V: TRBV11-1
CDR3: ASSYGTSGSYEQF

V: TRBV6-1
CDR3: ASSEAASSGLTDTQY

V: TRBV5-6
CDR3: ASSTRTGGRNIQY

V: TRBV28
CDR3: ASSSRTRPAPEQY

V: TRBV4-1
CDR3: ASSQAGSLFYGYT

V: TRBV19
CDR3: ASSAHPGTVNTEAF

V: TRBV28
CDR3: ASRGSSFSNQPQH

V: TRBV19
CDR3: ACNGREKFANTGELF

V: TRBV7-6
CDR3: ASSPLSPNQETQY

V: TRBV29-1
CDR3: SVAQGVGEQY

V: TRBV18
CDR3: ASSQGTGVADTQY

V: TRBV20-1
CDR3: SARVRDKGYGYT

V: TRBV13
CDR3: ASSLGEPTYEQY

V: TRBV20-1
CDR3: SAPGSSSYEQY

V: TRBV25-1
CDR3: ASSVPAGQNYNEQF

V: TRBV20-1
CDR3: SARPGLAGAKYNEQF

V: TRBV28
CDR3: ASSLDRMEYGYT

V: TRBV6-1
CDR3: ASSVDFSNQPQH

V: TRBV2
CDR3: AIRELLAGGVNTQY

V: TRBV7-9
CDR3: ASKRDTGGTQY

V: TRBV5-1
CDR3: ASSPYLQETQC

V: TRBV6-5
CDR3: ASSYPFGGGGQPQH

V: TRBV28
CDR3: ASSFVTGAATQY

V: TRBV11-2
CDR3: ASSFLAANEQF

V: TRBV5-6
CDR3: ASSLALGTGENIQY

V: TRBV6-2/TRBV6-3
CDR3: ASSYIGTGEQF

V: TRBV2
CDR3: ASSVVFEQF

V: TRBV2
CDR3: ASAPDIAEQF

V: TRBV11-2
CDR3: ASSLTTGFRGKLF

V: TRBV2
CDR3: ASRRWTQPNQPQH

V: TRBV7-3
CDR3: ASSYTSGRADGGTDTQY

V: TRBV11-2
CDR3: ASSFLSGPGDEQF

V: TRBV12-3/TRBV12-4
CDR3: ASNSGTNPEQF

V: TRBV6-2/TRBV6-3
CDR3: ASSYGRTGSSYEQC

V: TRBV10-3
CDR3: AISERTSGRAGGELF

V: TRBV7-6
CDR3: ASSFGEGDSYEQF

V: TRBV10-3
CDR3: AISDLSPLAGNYEQY

V: TRBV20-1
CDR3: SARNRGGTSGRAQF

V: TRBV2
CDR3: ASSETGGMIEQY

V: TRBV11-2
CDR3: ASRPVGGGGELF

V: TRBV5-1
CDR3: ASSLAAATSYEQY

V: TRBV3-1
CDR3: ASSQFASANEQF

V: TRBV2
CDR3: ASKGGGSPTGELF

V: TRBV7-2
CDR3: ASSLGTAIH